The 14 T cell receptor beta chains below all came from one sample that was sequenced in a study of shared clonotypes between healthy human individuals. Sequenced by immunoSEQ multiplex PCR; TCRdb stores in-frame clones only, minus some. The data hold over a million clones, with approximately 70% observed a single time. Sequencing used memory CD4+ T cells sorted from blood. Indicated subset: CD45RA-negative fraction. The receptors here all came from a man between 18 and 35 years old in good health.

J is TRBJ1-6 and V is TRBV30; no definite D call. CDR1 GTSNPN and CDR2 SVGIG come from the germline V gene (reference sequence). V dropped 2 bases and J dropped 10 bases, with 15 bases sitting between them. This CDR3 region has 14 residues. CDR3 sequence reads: CAWSRLRQDSPLHF. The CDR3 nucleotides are TGTGCCTGGAGTCGATTGAGACAAGACTCACCCCTCCACTTT.

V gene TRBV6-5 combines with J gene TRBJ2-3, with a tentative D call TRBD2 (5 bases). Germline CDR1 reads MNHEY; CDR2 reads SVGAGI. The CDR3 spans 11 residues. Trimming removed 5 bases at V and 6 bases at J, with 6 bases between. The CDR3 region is CASSTRDTQYF. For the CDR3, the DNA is TGTGCCAGCAGTACTAGGGATACGCAGTATTTT.

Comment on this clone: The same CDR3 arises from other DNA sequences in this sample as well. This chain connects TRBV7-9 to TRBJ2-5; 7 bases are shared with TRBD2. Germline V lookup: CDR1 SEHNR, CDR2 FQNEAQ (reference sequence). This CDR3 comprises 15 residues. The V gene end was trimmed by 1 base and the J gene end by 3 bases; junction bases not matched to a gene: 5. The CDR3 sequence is CASSLGGGRKETQYF. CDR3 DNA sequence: TGTGCCAGCAGCTTAGGGGGCGGGAGAAAAGAGACCCAGTACTTC. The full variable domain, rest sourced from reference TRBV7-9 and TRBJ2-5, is DTGVSQNPRHKITKRGQNVTFRCDPISEHNRLYWYRQTLGQGPEFLTYFQNEAQLEKSRLLSDRFSAERPKGSFSTLEIQRTEQGDSAMYLCASSLGGGRKETQYFGPGTRLLVL.

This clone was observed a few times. CDR3 protein: CASSGGTYEQYF. CDR3 bases: TGTGCCAGCAGTGGGGGAACCTACGAGCAGTACTTC. This chain uses TRBV6-6 with TRBJ2-7; D assignment may be TRBD1 or TRBD2 (5 bases each). CDR1 MNHNY and CDR2 SVGAGI come from the germline V gene (reference sequence). Between the trimmed V and J ends, which lost 5 bases and 2 bases, there was a span of 7 bases. The CDR3 loop spans 12 amino acids.

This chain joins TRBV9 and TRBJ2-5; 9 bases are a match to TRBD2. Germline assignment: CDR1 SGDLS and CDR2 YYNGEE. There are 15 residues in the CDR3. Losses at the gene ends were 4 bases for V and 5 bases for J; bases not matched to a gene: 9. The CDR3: CASSTKAGGRETQYF. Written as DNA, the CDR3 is TGTGCCAGCAGCACCAAGGCGGGAGGGAGGGAGACCCAGTACTTC.

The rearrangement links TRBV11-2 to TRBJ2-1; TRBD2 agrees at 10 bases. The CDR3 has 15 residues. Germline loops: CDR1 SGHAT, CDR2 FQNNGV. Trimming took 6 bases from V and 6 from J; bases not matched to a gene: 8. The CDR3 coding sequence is TGTGCCAGCAGATTTAGCGGGAGGCTCCTCAATGAGCAGTTCTTC. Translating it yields CASRFSGRLLNEQFF.

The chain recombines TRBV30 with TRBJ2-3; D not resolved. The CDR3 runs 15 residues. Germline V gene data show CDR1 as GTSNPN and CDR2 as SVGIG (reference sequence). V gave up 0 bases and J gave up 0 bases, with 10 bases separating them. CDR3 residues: CAWSVGPRSTDTQYF. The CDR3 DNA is TGTGCCTGGAGTGTAGGACCTAGGAGCACAGATACGCAGTATTTT. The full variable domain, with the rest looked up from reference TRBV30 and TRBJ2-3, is SQTIHQWPATLVQPVGSPLSLECTVEGTSNPNLYWYRQAAGRGLQLLFYSVGIGQISSEVPQNLSASRPQDRQFILSSKKLLLSDSGFYLCAWSVGPRSTDTQYFGPGTRLTVL.

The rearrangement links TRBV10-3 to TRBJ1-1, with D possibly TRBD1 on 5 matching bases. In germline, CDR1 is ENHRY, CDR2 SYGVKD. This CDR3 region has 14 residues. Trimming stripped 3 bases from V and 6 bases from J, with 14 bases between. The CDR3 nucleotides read TGTGCCATCAGTGATTTTATTACGGGGCCTGAAGCTTTCTTT. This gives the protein CAISDFITGPEAFF.

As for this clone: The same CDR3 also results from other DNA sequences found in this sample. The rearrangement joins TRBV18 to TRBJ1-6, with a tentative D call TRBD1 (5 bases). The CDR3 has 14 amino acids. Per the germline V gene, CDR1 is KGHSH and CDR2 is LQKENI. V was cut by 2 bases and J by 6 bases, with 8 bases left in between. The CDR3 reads CASSPGQGNSPLHF. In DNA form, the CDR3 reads TGTGCCAGCTCACCAGGGCAGGGTAATTCACCCCTCCACTTT. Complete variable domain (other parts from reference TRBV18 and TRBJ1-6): NAGVMQNPRHLVRRRGQEARLRCSPMKGHSHVYWYRQLPEEGLKFMVYLQKENIIDESGMPKERFSAEFPKEGPSILRIQQVVRGDSAAYFCASSPGQGNSPLHFGNGTRLTVT.

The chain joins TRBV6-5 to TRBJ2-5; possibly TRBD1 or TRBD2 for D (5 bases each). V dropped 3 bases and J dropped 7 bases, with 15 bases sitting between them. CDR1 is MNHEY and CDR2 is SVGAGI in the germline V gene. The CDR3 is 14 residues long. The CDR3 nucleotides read TGTGCCAGCAGTTATTTGGCGGGCCAGGGGACCCAGTACTTC. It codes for CASSYLAGQGTQYF.

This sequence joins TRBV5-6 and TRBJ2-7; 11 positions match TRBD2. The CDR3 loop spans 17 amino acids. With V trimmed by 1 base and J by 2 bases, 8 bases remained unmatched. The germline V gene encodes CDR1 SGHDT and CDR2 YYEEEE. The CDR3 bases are TGTGCCAGCAGCTTGATGGGACTAGCGGCCGGCACCTACGAGCAGTACTTC. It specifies CASSLMGLAAGTYEQYF.

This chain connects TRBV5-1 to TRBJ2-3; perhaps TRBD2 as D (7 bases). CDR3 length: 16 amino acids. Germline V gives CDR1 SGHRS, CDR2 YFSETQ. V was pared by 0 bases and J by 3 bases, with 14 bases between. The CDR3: CASSLEGGAETDTQYF. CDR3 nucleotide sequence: TGCGCCAGCAGCTTGGAAGGGGGGGCCGAGACAGATACGCAGTATTTT.

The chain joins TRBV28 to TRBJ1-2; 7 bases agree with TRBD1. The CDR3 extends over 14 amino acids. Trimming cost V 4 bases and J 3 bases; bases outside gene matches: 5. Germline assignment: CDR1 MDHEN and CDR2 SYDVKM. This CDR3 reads CASSSGQDHYGYTF. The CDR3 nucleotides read TGTGCCAGCAGTTCCGGACAGGATCACTATGGCTACACCTTC.

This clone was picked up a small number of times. The CDR3 bases are TGCAGCGTTGCTGCCCAGGGGAGCAATCAGCCCCAGCATTTT. Protein product: CSVAAQGSNQPQHF. The rearrangement uses TRBV29-1 and TRBJ1-5, with D tentatively TRBD1 (6 bases). V lost 4 bases to trimming and J lost 1 base, with 11 bases between them. There are 14 residues in the CDR3. Per germline, CDR1 SQVTM and CDR2 ANQGSEA.